This T cell receptor beta chain was identified in a study of blood T cell repertoires in COVID-19. Study details: The United States, Italy and Spain provided the acute and convalescent COVID-19 samples.

In the study's own analysis: Scientists estimated how many nucleated cells there were by amplifying reference gene primers. The repertoire was sequenced with immunoSEQ multiplex PCR; TCRdb's copy has only in-frame clones and lacks some. The V and J calls and clone size come from that table; D and trimming were worked out from the DNA. Of 170,000 or so clones in the sample, approximately 84% were seen once. Trimming left V 6 bases short and J 5 bases short, with 5 bases between. From germline, CDR1 is SEHNR and CDR2 FQNEAQ (reference sequence). CDR3 length: 11 amino acids. The sequencing input was peripheral blood. The chain is built from TRBV7-9 and TRBJ2-1, with D hard to call. The receptor was isolated from a man aged 18 to 29 with active or convalescent COVID-19. The CDR3 region has the DNA TGTGCCAGCAGACTAAACAATGAGCAGTTCTTC. Protein: CASRLNNEQFF.